Below, one TCR beta chain is given with its context. Followed longitudinally, the Seattle patients had been enrolled during active infection. This sample is part of a study of blood T cell repertoires in COVID-19. Study context: Italy, Spain and the United States were the sources of the convalescent and acute COVID-19 samples.

Repertoires were generated with immunoSEQ multiplex PCR, while TCRdb's copy carries only in-frame clones and drops some. The table has about 320,000 clones, around 88% seen once. V was shortened by 0 bases and J by 1 base, with 6 bases between the two germline ends. The CDR3 is 14 amino acids. Germline CDR1 is SGHTA and CDR2 is FQGNSA. This rearrangement joins TRBV7-2 to TRBJ1-2; D is unresolved. Sequencing used peripheral blood. The sequence derives from a woman under 40 with COVID-19, enrolled during active disease. CDR3 coding DNA: TGTGCCAGCAGCTTAGCGTCGGGTAACTATGGCTACACCTTC. It codes for CASSLASGNYGYTF.